The entry that follows covers one T cell receptor beta chain sequence. V lost 6 bases and J 15 bases, leaving 17 bases between the germline ends. This CDR3 spans 12 amino acids. These data come from a study of patients and donors after allogeneic stem cell transplantation. TCRdb recomputed calls from the RT-PCR reads with MiXCR, one row per CDR3 protein. The sample lists 920,000 or so distinct CDR3 sequences, over 15% occurring once. The source material was blood, either unsorted or a sorted T cell fraction (not recorded which). This chain joins TRBV12-3 or TRBV12-4 and TRBJ1-4; D unresolved. This TCR was sampled from a human donor who was either an allogeneic HSCT recipient or a stem cell or donor lymphocyte infusion donor (not recorded which). It is not recorded whose cells these are; they may come from a transplant donor. The CDR3 nucleotides read TGTGCCAGCAGGTCTCCGGGCGGATCATTGTTTTTT. This codes for CASRSPGGSLFF.